This T cell receptor beta chain was recovered during a study of cytomegalovirus exposure and HLA in healthy donors (dated by TCRdb to 2015 to 2018). Broadly, across the study: In an earlier analysis of under 600 of the donors, approximately 260 Gb of sequence data and some 100 million unique TCR beta sequences from about 180 million T cells were reported. An early release that covered some 630 HLA-typed donors contained about 300 gigabases of sequencing data and 65 million to 100 million unique TCR sequences. Of the approximately 400 genotyped donors, approximately 81% were placed in the genetic ancestry cluster associated with self-reported Caucasian donors. The study aimed to test whether signatures of past pathogen exposure could be identified by cataloging public T cell receptors. The study used immunosequencing to profile the T cell repertoires of hundreds of subjects and linked those repertoires to cytomegalovirus serostatus. In addition to the first cohort of hundreds of subjects, a separate validation cohort of around 110 different subjects was used. To predict cytomegalovirus infection status, the study combined high-throughput TCR immunosequencing, statistical association of individual TCRs with disease status, and machine learning. In a later analysis, previously published TCR beta repertoires from 666 donors were re-analyzed and high-resolution HLA genotyping was added so that TCR occurrence patterns could be studied. In the later analysis, no new phenotypic data were used to find candidate immune exposures; instead, reliance was placed on TCR beta sequences and their occurrence across donors. An earlier analysis of around 640 of the donors used high-throughput TCR beta sequencing to judge whether each TCR beta V gene segment behaved as functional or pseudogenic. Donor age, sex, ethnicity and CMV serostatus were compiled together with the repertoire data. A later genetic analysis took genome-wide SNP genotypes for about three fifths of the 666 donors and used that subset as a discovery cohort. Every repertoire in the discovery cohort had been generated on one and the same sequencing platform. Both class I and class II loci were covered by HLA typing, at four-digit resolution. Typing coverage varied by locus: about 629-630 donors for A, B, C, DRB1 and DQB1; more than 500 for DQA1; some 610 for DPA1; roughly 470 for DPB1. Four or five DR-DQ haplotypes were handled as single units for association and clustering, since linkage in the cohort was strong. Among some 410 genotyped donors of the cohort, an average of roughly 240,000 unique TCR beta nucleotide sequences were sequenced per donor, roughly a sixth of them non-productive. On the study overall, not on this receptor specifically: Sequencing depth was assumed to be roughly uniform across donors in the presence/absence analyses, though that assumption may not hold. A cluster of highly shared sequence variants was judged likely to be a technical artifact of the sequencing pipeline. In an earlier analysis of a few hundred of the donors, most TCR beta V segments were observed in productive rearrangements about 90% or about 30% of the time, broadly matching IMGT annotations. Across donors, most TCR sequences were observed very rarely, whereas some public TCRs were present in many individuals. A total of 150 or so TCR beta chains were listed by the study as associated with cytomegalovirus. According to the authors, the approach could potentially be generalized to other disease states and immunological phenotypes. A later analysis found that HLA-associated TCR beta chains were more clonally expanded and had lower generation probabilities than equally common non-associated chains. A further reported finding was that TCR beta sequences accurately predicted the HLA-A and HLA-B alleles for most subjects in the first cohort. In a later analysis, the rate of TCR association differed among HLA loci, with DRB1 alleles having the most associated TCRs and HLA-C alleles having the fewest. HLA typing was unavailable for some donors at each locus, so association tests used only the typed subset. This cohort had only TCR beta chains sequenced, and the lack of alpha or paired-chain data limited which features could be detected. The classifier was reported to diagnose cytomegalovirus status with high specificity and sensitivity in both the original cohort and the validation cohort. In a later analysis, several top co-occurrence clusters were reported to appear linked to parvovirus B19, influenza, CMV and Epstein-Barr virus. CMV serostatus was the only immune exposure information available for the cohort. Assigning TCR associations to individual alleles was difficult when HLA alleles, especially DR and DQ, strongly co-occurred. A few of the identified cytomegalovirus-associated TCR beta chains were confirmed in vitro to be specific for cytomegalovirus antigens. A later genetic analysis associated a missense DCLRE1C variant with V-gene and J-gene trimming of TCR beta chains, and an independent cohort replicated the association. Specific HLA alleles were associated with over 15,000 TCR beta sequences at a false discovery rate of 0.05 in a later analysis. Linkage disequilibrium might explain the correlated functional status among segregating V segments, but an unknown experimental factor could not be excluded. Most CMV-associated TCR beta chains appeared to be HLA-restricted in a later analysis, and the HLA associations seemed to be driven largely by CMV exposure. Compared with the roughly 700-donor mean, donors in an Asian-associated ancestry cluster had fewer N-insertions in productive TCRs, according to a later genetic analysis. The earlier analysis of a few hundred of the donors excluded roughly 16 rarely observed V segments, including chromosome 9 orphons, because counts were too low. Because the 87-base-pair reads could not distinguish some IMGT-functional V segments, including TRBV6-2 and TRBV6-3, those segments were excluded.

The library came from the immunoSEQ multiplex PCR assay. The multiplex PCR relied on a mix of 60 forward primers for TCR Vbeta segments and 13 reverse primers for TCR Jbeta segments. Amplification of the CDR3 region of rearranged TCR beta genes was performed with a multiplex PCR assay on genomic DNA. On the Illumina HiSeq System, the amplified TCR beta libraries were sequenced as 87-base-pair reads. The source study handled its data this way. In a later analysis, tens of millions of unique TCR beta chains were counted across the 500 to 850 repertoires, and some 10 million of these chains were shared by at least two donors. Raw reads were error-corrected and collapsed into unique sequences with a nearest-neighbor algorithm that merged closely related sequences to remove PCR and sequencing errors. V, D and J gene segments were assigned by aligning CDR3 sequences to IMGT reference sequences. Each retained sequence needed at least a six-nucleotide match to both a V gene segment and a J gene segment. Rearrangements were called productive when the CDR3 lacked stop codons and stayed in frame with V and J; all others were non-productive. Following IMGT convention, CDR3 was defined as the stretch from the second conserved V-encoded cysteine to the conserved J-encoded phenylalanine. The earlier analysis of fewer than 750 of the donors excluded sequences that lacked an unambiguous match to a single V gene segment. In an earlier analysis of around 600 of the donors, V segments were called functional above 56.7% productive rearrangements and were called segregating when the between-donor standard deviation exceeded 5%. A statistical classification framework was built to diagnose cytomegalovirus status from the catalog of TCR beta chain sequences. In a later analysis, TCR nucleotide sequences were compared against IMGT/GENE-DB human TR gene sequences so that V and J genes could be assigned. Using the TCRdist pipeline, a later analysis assigned CDR3 sequences along with most-parsimonious VDJ recombination scenarios. In a later analysis, each TCR beta chain was defined by its CDR3 amino acid sequence together with its V-gene family, and reads lacking a unique V-gene family were excluded. In a later analysis, fewer than 600 highly shared, low-generation-probability nucleotide sequences were removed to address suspected cross-contamination and a sequencing artifact. For each public chain, a later analysis derived a clonal expansion index from normalized ranks of inferred template counts within each repertoire. In a later analysis, generation probabilities were computed using a VDJ recombination model fitted to out-of-frame rearrangements, and the results were checked against IGoR. A later analysis scored TCR-TCR, TCR-HLA and TCR-CMV co-occurrence with hypergeometric tests, applying a repertoire-size bias correction to TCR pairs. To estimate false discovery rates, a later analysis permuted the HLA or CMV assignments 20 times. In a later analysis, co-occurring TCRs were grouped with DBSCAN, and TCRdist sequence similarity was added when clustering was performed within HLA-allele-positive subsets. Co-occurrence clustering excluded repertoires with fewer than 30,000 or more than 120,000 public chains, plus five with anomalous nucleotide sharing. The source is immuneACCESS, and TCRdb retained only in-frame sequences with V and J called. Part of the clones is not carried over; for the studies checked, unresolved V genes explain less than half of this, and the remainder is unexplained. The V and J calls and clone size were taken over from that table, and D and trimming were inferred from the DNA. In all, the sample holds 100,000 to 150,000 clones, and roughly 80% of those were seen once. Of the sample, 2% to 2.5% falls within the top ten clones.

This clone was recorded once. It lacks a known antigen. No base-level quality is on record; no much larger clone is a single base apart. Including cysteine and phenylalanine, the CDR3 has 15 amino acids. The retained sequence is limited to the CDR3, 45 bases, with the frame set at the first base. The germline V gene specifies KGHSH as CDR1 and LQKENI as CDR2. The V end gives up 5 bases and the J end 5 bases, leaving 10 bases in the junction not matched to a gene. In total, 500 to 700 healthy bone marrow donors made up the cohort. At the time of sampling, all cohort members were nominally healthy, though unrecorded immune exposures were likely present. The donor was CMV seronegative and belonged to the group of 352 seronegative cohort members. Each donor provided a peripheral blood sample, and peripheral blood mononuclear cells were used for TCR beta sequencing. The Qiagen DNeasy Blood Extraction Kit was used to extract genomic DNA from the blood cell samples.

The TCR comes from a young man in good health and CMV-seronegative. The receptor chain draws on TRBV18 and TRBJ2-5, with TRBD1 matching 8 junction bases. Sequences were obtained from PBMCs. The DNA sequence follows: TGTGCCAGCTCAACGCGACAGGGGTACCTGGAGACCCAGTACTTC. It encodes CASSTRQGYLETQYF.